This TCR beta chain is from a study of breast tumors, draining lymph nodes, adjacent tissues. MiXCR was run by TCRdb on the multiplex PCR reads, yielding one entry per CDR3 protein. Of about 17,000 distinct CDR3 sequences in the sample, about 64% were seen once. The CDR3 extends over 14 amino acids. From germline, CDR1 is KGHSH and CDR2 LQKENI. Trimming pared 3 bases from V and 1 base from J, leaving 9 bases between. Points from the study as a whole: Tumor T cell lymph node origin was a supported hypothesis, not proven. Compared with basal-like, luminal-like tumors shared significantly more repertoire with nontumor tissue. Tumor repertoires ranked between lymph nodes and nontumor tissue in diversity, with V and J gene preferences.

This clonotype came up many times. The antigen is undetermined. The sequenced sample consisted of tumor-adjacent breast tissue. The chain is built from TRBV18 and TRBJ1-1; possible D gene TRBD1, 6 bases. This TCR was recovered from a female donor with breast cancer. Some clones in this sample may be carry-over from other donors' samples. The CDR3 DNA is TGTGCCAGCTCACCGCAGACAGGGAACACTGAAGCTTTCTTT. This sequence encodes CASSPQTGNTEAFF. The full variable domain, rest sourced from reference TRBV18 and TRBJ1-1, is NAGVMQNPRHLVRRRGQEARLRCSPMKGHSHVYWYRQLPEEGLKFMVYLQKENIIDESGMPKERFSAEFPKEGPSILRIQQVVRGDSAAYFCASSPQTGNTEAFFGQGTRLTVV.